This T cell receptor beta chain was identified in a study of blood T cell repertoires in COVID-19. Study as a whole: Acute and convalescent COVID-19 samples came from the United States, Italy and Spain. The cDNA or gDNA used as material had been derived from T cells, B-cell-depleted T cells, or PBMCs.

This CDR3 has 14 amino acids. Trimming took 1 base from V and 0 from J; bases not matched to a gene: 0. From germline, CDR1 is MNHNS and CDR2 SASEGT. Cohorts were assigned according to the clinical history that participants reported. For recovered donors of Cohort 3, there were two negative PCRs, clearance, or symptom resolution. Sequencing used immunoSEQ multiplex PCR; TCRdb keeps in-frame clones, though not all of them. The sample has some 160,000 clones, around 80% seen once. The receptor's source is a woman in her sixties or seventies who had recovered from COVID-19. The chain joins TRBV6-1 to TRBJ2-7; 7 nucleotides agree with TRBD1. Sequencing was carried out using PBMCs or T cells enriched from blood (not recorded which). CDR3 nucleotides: TGTGCCAGCAGTGAAGGGGACAGCTCCTACGAGCAGTACTTC. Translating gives CASSEGDSSYEQYF.